This T cell receptor (beta chain) was sequenced in a study of cytomegalovirus exposure and HLA in healthy donors. General study points: For most TCR beta V segments, an earlier analysis put the productive rate at about 87% or about 30% of the time. Donors were assumed by presence/absence analyses to have roughly uniform sequencing depth.

Healthy people donating bone marrow made up the donors. Donors showed nominal health when sampled, although they likely had unrecorded immune exposures. Turning to this clone: Its antigen is currently unknown.

CDR3 length: 16 amino acids. Trimming stripped 2 bases from V and 0 bases from J, with 8 bases between. CDR1 is WNHNN, CDR2 SYGVQD, per germline (reference sequence). PCR primers comprised 60 Vbeta and 13 Jbeta primers. The repertoire was sequenced with immunoSEQ multiplex PCR; TCRdb's copy has only in-frame clones and lacks some. This table holds 85,000 to 100,000 clones, roughly 78% found once. Source material: PBMCs. This clonotype was sampled from a man aged 25-45 years in good health and CMV-seronegative. The V and J genes are TRBV10-1 and TRBJ2-6; D is unresolved. CDR3 coding DNA: TGCGCCAGCAGTGAGGGAAGCGTCTCTGGGGCCAACGTCCTGACTTTC. Protein: CASSEGSVSGANVLTF.